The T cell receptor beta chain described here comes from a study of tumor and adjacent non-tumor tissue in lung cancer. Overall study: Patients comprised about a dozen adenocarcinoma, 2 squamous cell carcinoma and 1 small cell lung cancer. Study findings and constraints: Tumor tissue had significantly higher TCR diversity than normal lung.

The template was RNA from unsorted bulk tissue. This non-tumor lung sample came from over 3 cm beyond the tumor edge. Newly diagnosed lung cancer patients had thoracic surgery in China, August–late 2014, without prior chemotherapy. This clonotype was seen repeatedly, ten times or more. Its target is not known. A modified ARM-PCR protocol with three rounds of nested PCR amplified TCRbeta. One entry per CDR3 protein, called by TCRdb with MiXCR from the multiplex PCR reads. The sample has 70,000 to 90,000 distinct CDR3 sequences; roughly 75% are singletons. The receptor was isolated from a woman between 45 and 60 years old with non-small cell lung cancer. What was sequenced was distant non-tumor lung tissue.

CDR3 DNA sequence: TGCAGTGTCCCACGAGGGAACTATGGCTACACCTTC. Encoded protein: CSVPRGNYGYTF. This chain links TRBV20-1 with TRBJ1-2; D not resolved. V was pared by 7 bases and J by 2 bases, with 11 bases between. This CDR3 contains 12 residues. Germline CDR1 reads DFQATT; CDR2 reads SNEGSKA (reference sequence).